This TCR beta chain originates from a study of glioma-infiltrating T cells. The study's findings and limits: Only very few CDR3 sequences appeared in both tissue and blood.

This clonotype was seen a few times. Its matching antigen is unknown. TCR alpha and beta CDR3 regions were amplified from RNA using iRepertoire nested multiplex PCR. A single record per CDR3 protein comes from TCRdb applying MiXCR to the multiplex PCR reads. The profile shows around 130,000 distinct CDR3 sequences, under 25% of them singletons. The CDR3 extends over 17 amino acids. Germline V gives CDR1 SGHDN, CDR2 FVKESK. V lost 4 bases and J lost 2; bases outside the gene matches: 10. This TCR derives from a human donor with low-grade glioma or glioblastoma, undergoing nonglioma brain surgery, or in good health (not recorded which). The sample was glioma tissue, nonneoplastic brain tissue, or PBMCs (not recorded which). The rearrangement joins TRBV14 to TRBJ2-3; 9 bases are a match to TRBD2. CDR3 sequence: CASSPIPSGGPTDTQYF. The CDR3 DNA sequence: TGTGCCAGCAGCCCAATCCCCAGCGGGGGGCCCACAGATACGCAGTATTTT.